Listed here are 10 T cell receptor beta chains from one sample, sequenced in a study of shared clonotypes between healthy human individuals. Method: immunoSEQ multiplex PCR; TCRdb's copy keeps in-frame clones and lacks some. The repertoire includes around 500,000 clones, 75% to 85% of them detected once, and 10% to 15% sits in the top ten. The sequencing sample was made of PBMCs. The origin of the receptors is a woman in her thirties or forties in good health. Some clones in this sample may be carry-over from other donors' samples.

In its sample, this clone was seen a few times. The rearrangement joins TRBV18 to TRBJ1-5, with TRBD1 matching over 9 bases. The V gene's germline CDR1 is KGHSH and CDR2 LQKENI. J lost 1 base, V lost 5 bases, and 3 bases had no gene match. This CDR3 region has 15 residues. The CDR3 region is CASSEGQGSNQPQHF. The CDR3 nucleotides read TGTGCCAGCTCAGAGGGACAGGGAAGCAATCAGCCCCAGCATTTT.

This chain's CDR3 is CASSQEARTNEKLFF. As DNA, the CDR3 is TGTGCCAGCAGCCAAGAAGCCAGGACTAATGAAAAACTGTTTTTT. The chain combines TRBV4-2 with TRBJ1-4; D is ambiguous. Germline CDR1 LGHNA, CDR2 YNFKEQ. This CDR3 spans 15 amino acids. Trimming removed 0 bases at V and 2 bases at J, with 7 bases between.

In regard to this clone: Other nucleotide sequences in the sample specify the same CDR3. V gene TRBV6-5 combines with J gene TRBJ2-7, with D possibly TRBD1 on 5 matching bases. CDR3 size: 12 residues. V lost 5 bases, J lost 1 base, and 6 bases lay in between. Germline CDR1 reads MNHEY; CDR2 reads SVGAGI. In nucleotides, the CDR3 is TGTGCCAGCAGTCCAGGGTCCTACGAGCAGTACTTC. Amino acid sequence: CASSPGSYEQYF.

The chain recombines TRBV7-2 with TRBJ1-5; D unclear. V shed 3 bases and J shed 7 bases, with 16 bases lying between them. Per germline, CDR1 SGHTA and CDR2 FQGNSA. The CDR3 has 15 residues. The CDR3 sequence: CASSLGGLTAQPQHF. Written as DNA, the CDR3 is TGTGCCAGCAGCTTGGGAGGGTTGACCGCCCAGCCCCAGCATTTT.

V and J are TRBV7-9 and TRBJ1-4, with D hard to call. The germline V and J ends were trimmed by 2 bases and 7 bases, with 17 bases remaining between them. Germline CDR1 reads SEHNR; CDR2 reads FQNEAQ (reference sequence). There are 16 residues in the CDR3. CDR3 coding DNA: TGTGCCAGCAGCTTAAAAGGGTCGGCGGGCGTTGAAAAACTGTTTTTT. It codes for CASSLKGSAGVEKLFF. Full variable domain (rest looked up from reference TRBV7-9 and TRBJ1-4): DTGVSQNPRHKITKRGQNVTFRCDPISEHNRLYWYRQTLGQGPEFLTYFQNEAQLEKSRLLSDRFSAERPKGSFSTLEIQRTEQGDSAMYLCASSLKGSAGVEKLFFGSGTQLSVL.

This chain links TRBV7-3 with TRBJ2-3, with D hard to call. The V and J ends lost 2 bases and 2 bases respectively, with 14 bases between them. The V gene's germline CDR1 is SGHTA and CDR2 FQGTGA. The CDR3 is made up of 16 amino acids. This CDR3 reads CASSLSGASVTDTQYF. CDR3 coding DNA: TGTGCCAGCAGCTTATCAGGAGCGAGTGTCACAGATACGCAGTATTTT.

The V gene is TRBV6-1, the J gene TRBJ1-1; D is unresolved. V lost 7 bases and J lost 7, with 19 bases in between. The V gene's germline CDR1 is MNHNS and CDR2 SASEGT. This CDR3 comprises 14 residues. CDR3 sequence reads: CASTKVSGWDEAFF. DNA of the CDR3: TGTGCCAGCACCAAGGTCTCGGGTTGGGATGAAGCTTTCTTT.

As DNA, the CDR3 is TGTGCCAGCTCACCACTCGGACCCCCCTACGAGCAGTACTTC. Translated: CASSPLGPPYEQYF. The V gene is TRBV18, the J gene TRBJ2-7; D not certain. Germline V gene data show CDR1 as KGHSH and CDR2 as LQKENI. The CDR3 runs 14 residues. Trimming pared 1 base from V and 2 bases from J, leaving 9 bases between.

This clone was seen just once. The chain carries TRBV7-9 and TRBJ1-2; a possible D gene is TRBD1 (6 bases). The ends were cut back, 6 bases at V and 4 bases at J, with 12 bases in the middle. Germline CDR1 and CDR2: SEHNR and FQNEAQ (reference sequence). The CDR3 is 13 amino acids. This chain's CDR3 is CASSPTGAYGYTF. The CDR3 region has the DNA TGTGCCAGCAGTCCGACAGGAGCCTATGGCTACACCTTC.

The chain links TRBV19 to TRBJ1-5; D remains unclear. The CDR3 is 14 residues long. Germline CDR1 LNHDA, CDR2 SQIVND (reference sequence). V lost 3 bases to trimming and J lost 5 bases, with 11 bases between them. In DNA form, the CDR3 reads TGTGCCAGTAGTATTGCGGGCGGGTATCAGCCCCAGCATTTT. As protein: CASSIAGGYQPQHF.